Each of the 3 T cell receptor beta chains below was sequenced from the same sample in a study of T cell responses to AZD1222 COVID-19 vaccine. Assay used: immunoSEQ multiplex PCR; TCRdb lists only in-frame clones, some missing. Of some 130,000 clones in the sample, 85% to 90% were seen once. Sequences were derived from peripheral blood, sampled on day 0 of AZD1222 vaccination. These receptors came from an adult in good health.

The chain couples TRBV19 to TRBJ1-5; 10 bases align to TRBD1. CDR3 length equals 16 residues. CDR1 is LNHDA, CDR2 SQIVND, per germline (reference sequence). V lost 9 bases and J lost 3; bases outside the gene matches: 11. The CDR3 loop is CASSDRGRVTNQPQHF. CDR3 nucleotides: TGTGCCAGCTCTGACAGGGGGCGAGTGACCAATCAGCCCCAGCATTTT. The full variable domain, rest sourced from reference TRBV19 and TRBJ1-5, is DGGITQSPKYLFRKEGQNVTLSCEQNLNHDAMYWYRQDPGQGLRLIYYSQIVNDFQKGDIAEGYSVSREKKESFPLTVTSAQKNPTAFYLCASSDRGRVTNQPQHFGDGTRLSIL.

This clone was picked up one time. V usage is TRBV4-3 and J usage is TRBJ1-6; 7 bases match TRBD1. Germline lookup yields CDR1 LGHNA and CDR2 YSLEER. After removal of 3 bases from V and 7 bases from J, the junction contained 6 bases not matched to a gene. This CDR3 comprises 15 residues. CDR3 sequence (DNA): TGCGCCAGCAGCCACCACGGACAGGTCAATTCACCCCTCCACTTT. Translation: CASSHHGQVNSPLHF.

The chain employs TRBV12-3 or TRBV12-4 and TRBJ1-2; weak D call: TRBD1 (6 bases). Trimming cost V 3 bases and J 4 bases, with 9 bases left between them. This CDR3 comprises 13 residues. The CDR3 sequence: CASSFGQPYGYTF. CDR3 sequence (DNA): TGTGCCAGCAGTTTCGGACAGCCCTATGGCTACACCTTC.